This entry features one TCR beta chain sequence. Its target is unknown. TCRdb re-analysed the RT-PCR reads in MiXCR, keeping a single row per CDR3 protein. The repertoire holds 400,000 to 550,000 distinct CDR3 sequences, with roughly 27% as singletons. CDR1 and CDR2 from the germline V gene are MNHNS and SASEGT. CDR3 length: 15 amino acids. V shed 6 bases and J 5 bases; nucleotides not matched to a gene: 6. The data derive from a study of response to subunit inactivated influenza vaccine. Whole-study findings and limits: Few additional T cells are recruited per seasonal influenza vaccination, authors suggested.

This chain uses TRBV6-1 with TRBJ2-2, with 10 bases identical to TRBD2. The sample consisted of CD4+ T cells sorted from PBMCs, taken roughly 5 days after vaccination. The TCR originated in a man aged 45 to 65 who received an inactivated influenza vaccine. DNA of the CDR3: TGTGCCAGCAGAACGATAGCGGGGGGTACCGGGGAGCTGTTTTTT. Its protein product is CASRTIAGGTGELFF.